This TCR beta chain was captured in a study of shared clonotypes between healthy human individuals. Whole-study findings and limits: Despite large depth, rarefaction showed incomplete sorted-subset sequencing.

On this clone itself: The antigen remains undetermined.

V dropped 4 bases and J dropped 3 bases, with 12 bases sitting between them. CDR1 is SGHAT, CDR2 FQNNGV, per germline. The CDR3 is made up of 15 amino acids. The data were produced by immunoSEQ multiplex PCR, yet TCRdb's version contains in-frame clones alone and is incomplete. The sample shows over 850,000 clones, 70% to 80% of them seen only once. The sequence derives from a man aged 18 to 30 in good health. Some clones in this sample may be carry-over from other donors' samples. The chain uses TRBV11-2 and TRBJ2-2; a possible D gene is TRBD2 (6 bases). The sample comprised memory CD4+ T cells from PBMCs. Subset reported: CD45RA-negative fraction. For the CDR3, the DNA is TGTGCCAGCAGCTCCGACCGGGAGCACACCGGGGAGCTGTTTTTT. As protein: CASSSDREHTGELFF.